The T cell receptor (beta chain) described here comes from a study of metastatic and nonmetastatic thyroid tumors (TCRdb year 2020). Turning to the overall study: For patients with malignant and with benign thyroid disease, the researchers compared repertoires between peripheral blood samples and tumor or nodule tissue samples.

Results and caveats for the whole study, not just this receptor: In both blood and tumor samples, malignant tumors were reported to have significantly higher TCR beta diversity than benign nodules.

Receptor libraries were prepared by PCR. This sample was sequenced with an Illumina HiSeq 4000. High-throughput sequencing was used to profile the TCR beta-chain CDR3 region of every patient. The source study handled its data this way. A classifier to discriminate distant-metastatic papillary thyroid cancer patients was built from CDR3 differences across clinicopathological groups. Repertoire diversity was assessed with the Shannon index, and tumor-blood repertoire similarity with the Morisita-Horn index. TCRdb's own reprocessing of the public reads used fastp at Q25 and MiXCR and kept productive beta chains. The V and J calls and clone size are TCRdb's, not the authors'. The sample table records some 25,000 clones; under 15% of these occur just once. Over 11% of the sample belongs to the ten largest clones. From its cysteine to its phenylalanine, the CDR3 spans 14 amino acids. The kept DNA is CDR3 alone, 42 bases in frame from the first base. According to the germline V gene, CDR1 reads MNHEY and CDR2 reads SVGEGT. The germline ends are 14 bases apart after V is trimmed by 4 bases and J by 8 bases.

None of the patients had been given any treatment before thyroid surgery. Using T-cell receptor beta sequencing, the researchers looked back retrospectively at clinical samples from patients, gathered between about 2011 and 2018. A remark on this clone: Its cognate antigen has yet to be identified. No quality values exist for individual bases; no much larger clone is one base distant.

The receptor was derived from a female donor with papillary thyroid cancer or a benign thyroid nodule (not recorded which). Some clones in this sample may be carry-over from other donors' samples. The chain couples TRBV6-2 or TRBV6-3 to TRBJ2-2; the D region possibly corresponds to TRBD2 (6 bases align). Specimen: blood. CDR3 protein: CASSSRAGEGELFF. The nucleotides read TGTGCCAGCAGTTCTCGAGCGGGTGAGGGGGAGCTGTTTTTT.